The 14 T cell receptor beta chains below come from one sample, sequenced in a study of cytomegalovirus exposure and HLA in healthy donors. PCR primers comprised 60 Vbeta and 13 Jbeta primers. Generated by immunoSEQ multiplex PCR, the TCRdb table keeps only in-frame clones and is missing some. This repertoire shows roughly 190,000 clones, roughly 76% found once; its top ten account for roughly 6.3%. What was sequenced was PBMCs. The origin of the receptors is a man aged 35 to 55 in good health and CMV-seropositive.

This clone was picked up a small number of times. V is TRBV9 and J is TRBJ2-7; the D gene is possibly TRBD1 (5 bases). Germline V gene lookup returns CDR1 SGDLS and CDR2 YYNGEE. With 4 bases removed from V and 5 bases from J, the gap between germline ends came to 16 bases. The CDR3 is made up of 14 amino acids. The CDR3 bases are TGTGCCAGCAGCTTTTCCCTACAGGTGAACGAGCAGTACTTC. Residues: CASSFSLQVNEQYF. Combining the CDR3 with reference TRBV9 and TRBJ2-7 gives the whole variable domain DSGVTQTPKHLITATGQRVTLRCSPRSGDLSVYWYQQSLDQGLQFLIQYYNGEERAKGNILERFSAQQFPDLHSELNLSSLELGDSALYFCASSFSLQVNEQYFGPGTRLTVT.

The V gene is TRBV4-1, the J gene TRBJ2-1; 9 bases agree with TRBD1. V lost 2 bases, J lost 5 bases, and 13 bases stayed unmatched. Per germline, CDR1 MGHRA and CDR2 YSYEKL. The length of the CDR3 is 18 residues. The CDR3 bases are TGCGCCAGCAGCCAAATGGAAGGGACAGGGAATTTAAACAATGAGCAGTTCTTC. Translation gives CASSQMEGTGNLNNEQFF.

The chain links TRBV5-1 to TRBJ2-7; TRBD2 aligns across 8 bases. Germline CDR1 reads SGHRS; CDR2 reads YFSETQ. V was pared by 6 bases and J by 5 bases, with 10 bases of the junction left unmatched. This CDR3 region has 14 residues. CDR3 region: CASKGGLVGNEQYF. CDR3 DNA sequence: TGCGCCAGCAAGGGGGGACTAGTCGGGAACGAGCAGTACTTC. The entire variable domain, with the rest obtained from reference TRBV5-1 and TRBJ2-7, is as follows: KAGVTQTPRYLIKTRGQQVTLSCSPISGHRSVSWYQQTPGQGLQFLFEYFSETQRNKGNFPGRFSGRQFSNSRSEMNVSTLELGDSALYLCASKGGLVGNEQYFGPGTRLTVT.

The rearrangement links TRBV2 to TRBJ2-2; D remains ambiguous. This CDR3 spans 14 amino acids. V was trimmed by 11 bases and J by 3 bases, leaving 16 bases between them. Germline lookup yields CDR1 SNHLY and CDR2 FYNNEI. DNA for the CDR3: TGTGCCGGTCAAGAAGAGGCGTACACCGGGGAGCTGTTTTTT. Translating gives CAGQEEAYTGELFF.

J is TRBJ2-7 and V is TRBV27; 9 bases fit TRBD2. From germline, CDR1 is MNHEY and CDR2 SMNVEV (reference sequence). The V gene end was trimmed by 4 bases and the J gene end by 6 bases; junction bases not matched to a gene: 13. CDR3 length: 16 residues. CDR3 amino acids: CASSSAGRGGGGEQYF. CDR3 coding DNA: TGTGCCAGCAGTTCGGCGGGGCGGGGGGGCGGCGGCGAGCAGTACTTC.

The chain recombines TRBV27 with TRBJ2-5; tentative D call: TRBD2 (6 bases). This CDR3 region has 14 residues. The ends were cut back, 7 bases at V and 5 bases at J, with 17 bases in the middle. Germline assignment: CDR1 MNHEY and CDR2 SMNVEV (reference sequence). The CDR3 sequence: CASTSRAGGETQYF. DNA for the CDR3: TGTGCCAGCACCTCCCGGGCCGGAGGGGAGACCCAGTACTTC.

The chain joins TRBV29-1 to TRBJ2-3; 9 nucleotides match TRBD2. CDR3 length equals 15 residues. Germline V lookup: CDR1 SQVTM, CDR2 ANQGSEA. Trimming took 1 base from V and 3 from J; bases not matched to a gene: 5. The CDR3 region has the DNA TGCAGCGTTGAAGTAGCGGGGGATGGGACAGATACGCAGTATTTT. Protein sequence: CSVEVAGDGTDTQYF.

The V and J genes are TRBV19 and TRBJ2-1, with D possibly being TRBD1 (5 bases). The CDR3 runs 17 residues. Germline-derived CDR1 and CDR2 are LNHDA and SQIVND (reference sequence). V shed 0 bases and J shed 0 bases, with 12 bases lying between them. CDR3 sequence (DNA): TGTGCCAGTAGTATAGACGGCTTGGACACCTCCTACAATGAGCAGTTCTTC. Translated: CASSIDGLDTSYNEQFF.

This chain links TRBV7-2 with TRBJ2-5; TRBD2 matches at 11 bases. Trimming at V came to 5 bases and at J to 4 bases, leaving 9 bases not matched to a gene. The germline CDR1 and CDR2 sequences are SGHTA and FQGNSA. The CDR3 has 16 residues. The CDR3 DNA follows: TGTGCCAGCAGCCCCTCGGGACTAGCGGAGGCAGAGACCCAGTACTTC. It yields the protein CASSPSGLAEAETQYF.

This clone was seen a handful of times. The chain combines TRBV19 with TRBJ1-2; TRBD1 might be the D (6 bases). Germline CDR1 LNHDA, CDR2 SQIVND (reference sequence). The CDR3 is made up of 15 amino acids. Trimming shortened V by 6 bases and J by 1 base, and 15 bases separated the two germline ends. Written as DNA, the CDR3 is TGTGCCAGTAGCCGCAGGGACACCCTTAACTATGGCTACACCTTC. It yields the protein CASSRRDTLNYGYTF.

The genes are TRBV7-2 and TRBJ2-7; D may be TRBD2 (6 bases). The V end lost 1 base, the J end lost 2 bases, and 15 bases lay between the germline ends. The CDR3 runs 16 residues. Germline V lookup: CDR1 SGHTA, CDR2 FQGNSA. The CDR3 reads CASSLESGEKAYEQYF. Here the CDR3 DNA reads TGTGCCAGCAGCTTAGAATCGGGGGAGAAGGCCTACGAGCAGTACTTC.

The chain is built from TRBV21-1 and TRBJ1-1; whether TRBD1, the table's D call, matches the DNA was not checked. TRBV21-1 is a pseudogene segment. This CDR3 has 12 amino acids. The CDR3: CASSRLLTEAFF. The CDR3 DNA reads TGTGCCAGCAGCAGGCTTCTCACTGAAGCTTTCTTT.

This rearrangement joins TRBV5-6 to TRBJ2-5; tentatively, D is TRBD2 (6 bases). Germline CDR1 SGHDT, CDR2 YYEEEE. V dropped 3 bases and J dropped 4 bases, with 10 bases sitting between them. The CDR3 has 13 residues. This CDR3 reads CASSYRGRETQYF. CDR3 in DNA: TGTGCCAGCAGCTACCGGGGGAGAGAGACCCAGTACTTC.

The CDR3 loop reads CASSDGGGPDTQYF. The CDR3 DNA is TGTGCCAGCAGTGACGGGGGGGGGCCAGATACGCAGTATTTT. The chain recombines TRBV6-4 with TRBJ2-3, with D possibly matching TRBD2 (7 bases). Between the trimmed V and J ends, which lost 2 bases and 4 bases, there was a span of 10 bases. The CDR3 is 14 amino acids. CDR1 MRHNA and CDR2 SNTAGT come from the germline V gene.